Listed here are 29 T cell receptor beta chains from one sample, sequenced in a study of PD-1 blockade in classical Hodgkin lymphoma. The time point: cycle 4 day 1 (C4D1), after more than five weeks of nivolumab. Each patient's relapse followed autologous stem cell transplantation, and brentuximab vedotin exposure varied. Negative selection with magnets was how CD8+ T cells were isolated from the thawed PBMCs. Sequencing used immunoSEQ multiplex PCR; TCRdb keeps in-frame clones, though not all of them. The sample has approximately 5,000 clones, roughly 65% seen once. The material sequenced was CD8+ T cells from blood, taken before the fourth cycle of nivolumab. The receptor source for this set is a human donor with classical Hodgkin lymphoma.

This clone has only a few counts. This chain connects TRBV27 to TRBJ1-2; 7 positions match TRBD1. There are 18 residues in the CDR3. V was clipped by 7 bases and J by 4 bases; unmatched bases: 21. Germline-derived CDR1 and CDR2 are MNHEY and SMNVEV (reference sequence). This chain's CDR3 is CASTSAAQGGGRTYGYTF. CDR3 DNA sequence: TGTGCCAGCACCTCGGCGGCGCAAGGAGGGGGCCGCACCTATGGCTACACCTTC.

The J gene is TRBJ1-1, the V gene TRBV11-2; D is unresolved. V gave up 4 bases and J gave up 0 bases, with 12 bases separating them. Germline CDR1 reads SGHAT; CDR2 reads FQNNGV. The CDR3 is made up of 15 amino acids. CDR3 DNA: TGTGCCAGCAGCTCCACGCTAACGGTGAACACTGAAGCTTTCTTT. Translating it yields CASSSTLTVNTEAFF.

The chain has TRBV7-9 and TRBJ2-7; D might be TRBD1 (6 bases). There are 14 residues in the CDR3. Germline CDR1 SEHNR, CDR2 FQNEAQ (reference sequence). Trimming shortened V by 2 bases and J by 0 bases, and 8 bases separated the two germline ends. CDR3 sequence (DNA): TGTGCCAGCAGCTTACAGGGGTTCTCCTACGAGCAGTACTTC. Encoded protein: CASSLQGFSYEQYF.

This clone occurred a few times. This chain uses TRBV7-6 with TRBJ2-7; 7 bases are shared with TRBD1. The CDR3 has 14 residues. Unmatched junction bases numbered 2, after V lost 1 base and J lost 2 bases. Germline V gene lookup returns CDR1 SGHVS and CDR2 FNYEAQ. CDR3 residues: CASSLGGTAYEQYF. In DNA form, the CDR3 reads TGTGCCAGCAGCTTAGGTGGGACAGCCTACGAGCAGTACTTC. The full variable domain, in which reference TRBV7-6 and TRBJ2-7 provide the parts outside the CDR3, is GAGVSQSPRYKVTKRGQDVALRCDPISGHVSLYWYRQALGQGPEFLTYFNYEAQQDKSGLPNDRFSAERPEGSISTLTIQRTEQRDSAMYRCASSLGGTAYEQYFGPGTRLTVT.

This chain uses TRBV19 with TRBJ1-4; no reliable D call. Germline V CDR1 and CDR2: LNHDA, SQIVND (reference sequence). V lost 5 bases and J lost 0, with 10 bases in between. CDR3 length: 15 residues. The CDR3 is CASSLRRPTNEKLFF. The CDR3 nucleotides read TGTGCCAGTAGTCTTCGCAGGCCAACTAATGAAAAACTGTTTTTT.

The chain links TRBV27 to TRBJ2-1, with 9 bases fitting TRBD2. Looked up from germline, CDR1 is MNHEY and CDR2 is SMNVEV (reference sequence). The V gene end was trimmed by 5 bases and the J gene end by 7 bases; junction bases not matched to a gene: 12. There are 16 residues in the CDR3. CDR3 in DNA: TGTGCCAGCAGTATTAGCGGGAGTCCGTATAGAAATGAGCAGTTCTTC. Translating gives CASSISGSPYRNEQFF.

The chain couples TRBV19 to TRBJ2-5, with 9 positions matching TRBD1. Germline V gene lookup returns CDR1 LNHDA and CDR2 SQIVND (reference sequence). J was trimmed by 5 bases and V by 5 bases; bases with no gene match: 12. The CDR3 loop spans 16 amino acids. The CDR3 loop reads CASSDARDRVFETQYF. The DNA of the CDR3 is TGTGCCAGTAGTGATGCCCGGGACAGGGTGTTTGAGACCCAGTACTTC.

The rearrangement links TRBV28 to TRBJ2-5, with TRBD2 matching over 14 bases. The CDR3 is 18 residues long. With 5 bases clipped from V and 2 bases from J, the junction kept 10 bases outside the gene matches. Germline-derived CDR1 and CDR2 are MDHEN and SYDVKM. The CDR3 DNA reads as TGTGCCAGCAGTCGGACTAGCGGGAGGACAATTCTACAAGAGACCCAGTACTTC. The encoded protein is CASSRTSGRTILQETQYF.

About this clone itself: Other DNA sequences of this sample code for an identical CDR3. The chain combines TRBV27 with TRBJ2-1; possibly TRBD2 for D (5 bases). From germline, CDR1 is MNHEY and CDR2 SMNVEV (reference sequence). The CDR3 is made up of 16 amino acids. Trimming cost V 0 bases and J 0 bases, with 9 bases left between them. CDR3 sequence: CASSLSSASSYNEQFF. For the CDR3, the DNA is TGTGCCAGCAGTTTATCTAGCGCATCCTCCTACAATGAGCAGTTCTTC.

The chain carries TRBV2 and TRBJ2-1, with D perhaps being TRBD1 or TRBD2 (5 bases each). The CDR3 is 16 residues long. Germline CDR1 reads SNHLY; CDR2 reads FYNNEI. The V end was cut by 6 bases, the J end by 1 base, with 16 bases between. CDR3 DNA sequence: TGTGCCAGCAGAGAAATTGGGGGTCCTTCCTACAATGAGCAGTTCTTC. This codes for CASREIGGPSYNEQFF.

In this sample, this clone turned up a few times. The chain couples TRBV2 to TRBJ2-4; 7 bases match TRBD1. V shed 5 bases, J shed 0 bases, and the junction held 10 bases outside the gene matches. Germline CDR1 is SNHLY and CDR2 is FYNNEI. The CDR3 spans 17 residues. CDR3 amino acids: CASSTARGNLAKNIQYF. DNA for the CDR3: TGTGCCAGCAGTACGGCCAGGGGGAATCTAGCCAAAAACATTCAGTACTTC.

The chain uses TRBV28 and TRBJ2-1, with 10 nucleotides matching TRBD2. CDR3 length: 15 amino acids. From germline, CDR1 is MDHEN and CDR2 SYDVKM. The V gene end was trimmed by 3 bases and the J gene end by 2 bases; junction bases not matched to a gene: 1. Here the CDR3 reads CASSFLAGAYNEQFF. Written as DNA, the CDR3 is TGTGCCAGCAGTTTTCTAGCGGGAGCCTACAATGAGCAGTTCTTC.

The chain uses TRBV7-6 and TRBJ2-3; D is ambiguous. Germline V CDR1 and CDR2: SGHVS, FNYEAQ. V lost 1 base and J 4 bases, leaving 15 bases between the germline ends. There are 16 residues in the CDR3. CDR3 region: CASSLGLAGNPDTQYF. In DNA form, the CDR3 reads TGTGCCAGCAGCTTAGGACTTGCCGGTAACCCAGATACGCAGTATTTT.

This chain connects TRBV4-1 to TRBJ2-1; 7 positions match TRBD2. Trimming took 0 bases from V and 9 from J; bases not matched to a gene: 11. The CDR3 is 16 amino acids. In germline, CDR1 is MGHRA, CDR2 YSYEKL. This CDR3 reads CASSQDLWGRAGEQFF. DNA of the CDR3: TGCGCCAGCAGCCAAGATCTGTGGGGGAGGGCCGGTGAGCAGTTCTTC.

CDR3 nucleotide sequence: TGTGCCAGCAGCGCTGGGGGGAGTTCAGGGGAGCTGTTTTTT. The encoded protein is CASSAGGSSGELFF. This chain joins TRBV7-9 and TRBJ2-2, with D perhaps TRBD2 (6 bases). Trimming removed 5 bases at V and 8 bases at J, with 15 bases between. CDR1 is SEHNR and CDR2 is FQNEAQ in the germline V gene (reference sequence). The CDR3 length is 14 residues.

This rearrangement joins TRBV5-6 to TRBJ2-7; D unresolved. Trimming cost V 0 bases and J 2 bases, with 0 bases left between them. The CDR3 runs to 11 residues. Germline lookup yields CDR1 SGHDT and CDR2 YYEEEE. DNA for the CDR3: TGTGCCAGCAGCTTGGCCTACGAGCAGTACTTC. Amino acid sequence: CASSLAYEQYF.

The chain employs TRBV6-5 and TRBJ2-7; D is unclear. Deletions cut 6 bases from V and 3 bases from J, with 9 bases between. CDR3 size: 12 residues. Germline assignment: CDR1 MNHEY and CDR2 SVGAGI. CDR3: CASSPGDYEQYF. DNA of the CDR3: TGTGCCAGCAGCCCCGGTGACTACGAGCAGTACTTC.

This rearrangement joins TRBV28 to TRBJ1-5; 7 bases are a match to TRBD1. CDR1 MDHEN and CDR2 SYDVKM come from the germline V gene. The CDR3 totals 13 residues. The trim removed 11 bases at V and 5 bases at J, leaving 9 bases unmatched. The CDR3 loop reads CAGCRGQDQPQHF. CDR3 bases: TGTGCCGGGTGTAGGGGGCAGGATCAGCCCCAGCATTTT.

The chain links TRBV7-6 to TRBJ2-3; D is ambiguous. CDR3 length: 15 amino acids. Between the trimmed V and J ends, which lost 5 bases and 0 bases, there was a span of 12 bases. Germline CDR1 is SGHVS and CDR2 is FNYEAQ. The DNA of the CDR3 is TGTGCCAGCAGCCCCACCAGACGGAGCACAGATACGCAGTATTTT. This translates into CASSPTRRSTDTQYF.

The J gene is TRBJ2-1, the V gene TRBV27; TRBD2 matches at 8 bases. Germline V gene sequence: CDR1 MNHEY, CDR2 SMNVEV (reference sequence). V was clipped by 6 bases and J by 9 bases; unmatched bases: 13. This CDR3 spans 15 amino acids. In DNA, the CDR3 is TGTGCCAGCAGCCTCACTCCGGGACTAGTACTTGAGCAGTTCTTC. It codes for CASSLTPGLVLEQFF.

The chain has TRBV29-1 and TRBJ2-7, with 9 bases fitting TRBD1. V dropped 3 bases and J dropped 3; count of bases not matched to a gene: 6. The germline V gene encodes CDR1 SQVTM and CDR2 ANQGSEA. There are 14 residues in the CDR3. Here the CDR3 reads CSVESGTGNYEQYF. The DNA of the CDR3 is TGCAGCGTTGAGTCCGGGACAGGGAACTACGAGCAGTACTTC.

The gene calls are TRBV5-4 and TRBJ2-1, with D possibly TRBD2 on 5 matching bases. This CDR3 has 16 amino acids. Trimming removed 4 bases at V and 3 bases at J, with 17 bases between. Germline loops: CDR1 SGHNT, CDR2 YYREEE (reference sequence). CDR3 sequence reads: CASSLRAAGLYNEQFF. The CDR3 DNA sequence: TGTGCCAGCAGCCTCCGAGCTGCGGGCCTCTACAATGAGCAGTTCTTC.

The J gene is TRBJ2-7, the V gene TRBV27, with D possibly TRBD1 on 6 matching bases. Germline V gene lookup returns CDR1 MNHEY and CDR2 SMNVEV (reference sequence). The length of the CDR3 is 16 residues. Trimming took 0 bases from V and 1 from J, leaving 13 bases between them. The CDR3 protein is CASSLSGGAVSYEQYF. The CDR3 nucleotides are TGTGCCAGCAGTTTATCTGGGGGCGCGGTGTCCTACGAGCAGTACTTC.

The chain couples TRBV7-6 to TRBJ2-1, with 12 bases fitting TRBD2. Germline values: CDR1 SGHVS, CDR2 FNYEAQ. The CDR3 is 20 residues long. Trimming took 1 base from V and 1 from J; bases not matched to a gene: 11. Here the CDR3 DNA reads TGTGCCAGCAGCTTAGGAACTAGCGGGAGGTATCACCAATCCTACAATGAGCAGTTCTTC. It specifies CASSLGTSGRYHQSYNEQFF.

The chain has TRBV6-6 and TRBJ2-5, with 7 bases aligning to TRBD2. The junction had 10 bases not matched to a gene; V was cut back by 10 bases and J by 2 bases. The CDR3 loop spans 14 amino acids. CDR1 MNHNY and CDR2 SVGAGI come from the germline V gene (reference sequence). The CDR3 DNA is TGTGCCACCGATTTAGCGGGTGGGCAAGAGACCCAGTACTTC. Amino acid sequence: CATDLAGGQETQYF.

This chain joins TRBV6-6 and TRBJ1-4; TRBD1 matches 7 bases. V lost 1 base and J lost 7; bases outside the gene matches: 3. CDR1 and CDR2 from the germline V gene are MNHNY and SVGAGI (reference sequence). This CDR3 has 14 residues. The CDR3 DNA is TGTGCCAGCAGTTACTGGCAGGGGGGTGAAAAACTGTTTTTT. This codes for CASSYWQGGEKLFF.

This chain uses TRBV12-5 with TRBJ1-2; no definite D call. V dropped 6 bases and J dropped 9 bases, with 23 bases sitting between them. Germline assignment: CDR1 LGHNT and CDR2 FRNRAP. This CDR3 has 15 amino acids. CDR3 residues: CASGPGASDLGRYTF. The CDR3 DNA reads TGTGCTAGTGGACCCGGCGCGTCGGACCTGGGTCGCTACACCTTC. The full variable domain, rest sourced from reference TRBV12-5 and TRBJ1-2, is DARVTQTPRHKVTEMGQEVTMRCQPILGHNTVFWYRQTMMQGLELLAYFRNRAPLDDSGMPKDRFSAEMPDATLATLKIQPSEPRDSAVYFCASGPGASDLGRYTFGSGTRLTVV.

This chain uses TRBV10-3 with TRBJ1-6; D unresolved. V was trimmed by 7 bases and J by 7 bases, leaving 23 bases between them. The CDR3 is 17 amino acids. The V gene's germline CDR1 is ENHRY and CDR2 SYGVKD. The CDR3 bases are TGTGCCATCATATTCAAGAGTCGGGGTGTGGGGAATTCACCCCTCCACTTT. The encoded protein is CAIIFKSRGVGNSPLHF.

J is TRBJ2-1 and V is TRBV7-9; 12 nucleotides agree with TRBD2. V shed 5 bases and J 8 bases; nucleotides not matched to a gene: 19. Germline V gene sequence: CDR1 SEHNR, CDR2 FQNEAQ (reference sequence). CDR3 length: 19 residues. This chain's CDR3 is CASSASPPPLAGGPDEQFF. CDR3 coding DNA: TGTGCCAGCAGCGCATCCCCACCCCCTCTAGCGGGAGGGCCGGATGAGCAGTTCTTC.